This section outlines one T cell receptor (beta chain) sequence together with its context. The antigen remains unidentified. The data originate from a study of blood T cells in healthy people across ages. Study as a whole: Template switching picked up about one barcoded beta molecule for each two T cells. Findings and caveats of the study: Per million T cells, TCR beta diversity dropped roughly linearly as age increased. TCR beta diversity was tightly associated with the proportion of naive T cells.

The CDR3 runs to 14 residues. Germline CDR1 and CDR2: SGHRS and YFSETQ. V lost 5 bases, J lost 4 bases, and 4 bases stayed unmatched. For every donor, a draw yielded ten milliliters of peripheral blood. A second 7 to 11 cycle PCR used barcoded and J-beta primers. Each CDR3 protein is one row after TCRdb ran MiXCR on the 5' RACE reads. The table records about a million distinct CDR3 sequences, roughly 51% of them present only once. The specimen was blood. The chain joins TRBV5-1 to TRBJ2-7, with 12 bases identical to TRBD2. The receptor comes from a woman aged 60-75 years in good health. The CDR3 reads CASRDGLAGYEQYF. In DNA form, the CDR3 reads TGCGCCAGCAGGGACGGACTAGCGGGATACGAGCAGTACTTC.